A selection of T cell receptor beta chains follows, all from one sample in a study of control samples from healthy donors and cancer patients. Assay used: immunoSEQ multiplex PCR; TCRdb lists only in-frame clones, some missing. Of over 100,000 clones listed, around nine tenths were seen once; the top ten hold 17%. The sample comprised blood. Every receptor here comes from a woman aged 45 to 65 in good health. Each CDR3 is given with its conserved first and last residue. A D gene is named only where the DNA matches it firmly.

D gene | V gene | CDR3 protein
. | TRBV19 | CAARSPGASTDTQYF
TRBD1 | TRBV27 | CASSLLPGGSNQPQHF
. | TRBV5-1 | CASSLLREPYEQYF
. | TRBV5-1 | CASSRVSGTGELFF
TRBD1 | TRBV19 | CASSIGIDRGWQPQHF
. | TRBV11-3 | CASSLDLSRAGEKLFF
TRBD1 | TRBV5-6 | CASSLSGGASNYGYTF
. | TRBV7-2 | CASSLAGPGELFF
. | TRBV2 | CASTGQLNYEQYF
. | TRBV19 | CASSIQTSRAGELFF
. | TRBV11-2 | CASSLELGGTEAFF
. | TRBV5-1 | CASSPPGTRAEELFF
. | TRBV2 | CASSFEDGSYNSPLHF
. | TRBV7-9 | CASSRASTPYNSPLHF
. | TRBV5-1 | CASSLSGGAEQYF
. | TRBV7-2 | CASSQLHRGTGELFF
. | TRBV13 | CASSLGSPGTGELFF
TRBD2 | TRBV3-1/TRBV3-2 | CASSLGLASTDTQYF
. | TRBV7-2 | CASRLGSARSAFF
. | TRBV9 | CASSDSAQETQYF
TRBD1 | TRBV10-1 | CASSRDRDTDTQYF
. | TRBV5-4 | CASSPPVGETQYF
. | TRBV4-1 | CASSQGGASYEQYF
. | TRBV4-2 | CASSQEGGTAGYTF
TRBD2 | TRBV9 | CASSTSGGVDEQYF
TRBD1 | TRBV6-5 | CASSSAGTGIRAFF
TRBD1 | TRBV24-1 | CATSERTGSKAFF
. | TRBV11-2 | CASSDGTVVYVQDYTF
. | TRBV10-1 | CASRKGGNTIYF
TRBD2 | TRBV9 | CASSETSGGAYNEQFF
. | TRBV11-2 | CASSSGRDNSPLHF
TRBD2 | TRBV24-1 | CATSDPGLEKETQYF
. | TRBV21-1 | CASSTGRYNEQFF
. | TRBV11-2 | CASSRTRSGNTIYF
. | TRBV3-1/TRBV3-2 | CASSQGSATNSPLHF
TRBD1 | TRBV5-1 | CASSPTGGRWQYF
TRBD1 | TRBV6-5 | CASSYSDRGYEQYF
. | TRBV27 | CASRTSSPSYGYTF
. | TRBV3-1/TRBV3-2 | CASCRGAAYTEAFF
. | TRBV27 | CASKEVENTEAFF
. | TRBV29-1 | CSVEAGYGNEQFF
. | TRBV21-1 | CASRIDRQPIF
. | TRBV5-6 | CASSTRRPATNEKLFF